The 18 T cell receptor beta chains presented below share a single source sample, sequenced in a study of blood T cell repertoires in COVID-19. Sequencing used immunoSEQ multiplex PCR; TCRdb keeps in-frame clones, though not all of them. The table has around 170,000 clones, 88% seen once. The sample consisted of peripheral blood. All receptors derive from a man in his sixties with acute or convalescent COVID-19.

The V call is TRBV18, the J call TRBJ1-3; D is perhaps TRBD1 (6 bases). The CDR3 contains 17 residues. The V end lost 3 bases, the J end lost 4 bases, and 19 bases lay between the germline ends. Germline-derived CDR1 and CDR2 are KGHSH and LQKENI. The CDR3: CASSPPSVQGYGNTIYF. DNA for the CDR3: TGTGCCAGCTCACCTCCCTCGGTACAGGGTTACGGAAACACCATATATTTT. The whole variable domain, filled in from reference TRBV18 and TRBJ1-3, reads NAGVMQNPRHLVRRRGQEARLRCSPMKGHSHVYWYRQLPEEGLKFMVYLQKENIIDESGMPKERFSAEFPKEGPSILRIQQVVRGDSAAYFCASSPPSVQGYGNTIYFGEGSWLTVV.

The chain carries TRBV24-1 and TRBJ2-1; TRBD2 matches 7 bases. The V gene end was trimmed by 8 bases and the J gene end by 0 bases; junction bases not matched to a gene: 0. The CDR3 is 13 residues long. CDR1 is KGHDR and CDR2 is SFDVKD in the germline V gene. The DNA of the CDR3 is TGTGCCACCACGGGGGGCTCCTACAATGAGCAGTTCTTC. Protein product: CATTGGSYNEQFF.

The CDR3 DNA reads TGTGCCAGCAGCTTAGCGAAAGGCGAGGCGTACTTC. Residues: CASSLAKGEAYF. The rearrangement uses TRBV7-2 and TRBJ2-7; D is unclear. The V end lost 0 bases, the J end lost 12 bases, and 12 bases lay between the germline ends. This CDR3 spans 12 amino acids. Germline CDR1 and CDR2: SGHTA and FQGNSA.

CDR3 residues: CATSARGTDHLYGYTF. The CDR3 coding sequence is TGTGCCACCAGTGCACGCGGGACAGACCATCTCTATGGCTACACCTTC. The chain carries TRBV24-1 and TRBJ1-2; TRBD1 matches 7 bases. The germline gives CDR1 KGHDR, CDR2 SFDVKD. The CDR3 covers 16 residues. The J segment lost 4 bases and the V segment lost 5 bases, leaving 12 bases of the junction unmatched.

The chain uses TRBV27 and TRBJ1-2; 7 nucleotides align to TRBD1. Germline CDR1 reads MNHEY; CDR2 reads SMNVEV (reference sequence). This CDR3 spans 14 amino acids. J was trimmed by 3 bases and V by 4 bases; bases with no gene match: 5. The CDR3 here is CASSSLTGDYGYTF. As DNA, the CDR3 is TGTGCCAGCAGTTCACTAACAGGGGACTATGGCTACACCTTC.

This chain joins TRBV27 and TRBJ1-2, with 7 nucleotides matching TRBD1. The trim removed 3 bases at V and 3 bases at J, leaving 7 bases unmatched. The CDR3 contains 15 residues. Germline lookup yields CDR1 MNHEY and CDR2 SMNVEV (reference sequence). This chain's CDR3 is CASSFSQQGYYGYTF. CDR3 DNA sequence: TGTGCCAGCAGTTTCTCTCAACAGGGGTACTATGGCTACACCTTC.

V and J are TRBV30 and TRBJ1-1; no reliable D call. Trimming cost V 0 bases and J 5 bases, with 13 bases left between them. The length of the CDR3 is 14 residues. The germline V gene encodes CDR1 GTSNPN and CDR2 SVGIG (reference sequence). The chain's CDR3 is CAWSVRGPGTEAFF. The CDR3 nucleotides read TGTGCCTGGAGTGTACGCGGCCCCGGGACTGAAGCTTTCTTT.

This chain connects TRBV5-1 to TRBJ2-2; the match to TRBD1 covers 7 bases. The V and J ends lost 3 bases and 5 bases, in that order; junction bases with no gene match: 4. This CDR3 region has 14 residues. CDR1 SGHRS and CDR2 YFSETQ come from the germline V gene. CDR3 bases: TGCGCCAGCAGCTCCGGGACAGTGACCGGGGAGCTGTTTTTT. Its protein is CASSSGTVTGELFF.

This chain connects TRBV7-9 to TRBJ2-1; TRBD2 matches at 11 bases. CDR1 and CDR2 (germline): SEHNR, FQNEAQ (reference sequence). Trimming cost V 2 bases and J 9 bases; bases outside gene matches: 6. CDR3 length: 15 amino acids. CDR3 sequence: CASSLYSGGAGEQFF. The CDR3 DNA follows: TGTGCCAGCAGCTTATATAGCGGGGGGGCGGGTGAGCAGTTCTTC.

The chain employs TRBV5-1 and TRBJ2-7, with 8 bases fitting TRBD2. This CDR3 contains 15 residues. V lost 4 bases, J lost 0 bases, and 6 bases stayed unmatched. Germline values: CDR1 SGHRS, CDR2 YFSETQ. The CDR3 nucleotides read TGCGCCAGCAGCACTACTAGCGGACTCTCCTACGAGCAGTACTTC. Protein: CASSTTSGLSYEQYF.

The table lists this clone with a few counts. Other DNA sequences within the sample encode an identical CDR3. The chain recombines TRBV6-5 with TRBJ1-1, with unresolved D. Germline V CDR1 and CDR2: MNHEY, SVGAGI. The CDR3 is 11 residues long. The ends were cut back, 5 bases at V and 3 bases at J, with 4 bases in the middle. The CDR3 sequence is CASSRDTEAFF. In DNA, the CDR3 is TGTGCCAGCAGTCGGGACACTGAAGCTTTCTTT.

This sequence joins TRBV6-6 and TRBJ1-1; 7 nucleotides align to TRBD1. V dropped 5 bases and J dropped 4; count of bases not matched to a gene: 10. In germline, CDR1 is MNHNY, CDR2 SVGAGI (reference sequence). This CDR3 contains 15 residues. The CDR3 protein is CASSPDRLESTEAFF. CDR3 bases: TGTGCCAGCAGTCCGGACAGGTTGGAGAGCACTGAAGCTTTCTTT.

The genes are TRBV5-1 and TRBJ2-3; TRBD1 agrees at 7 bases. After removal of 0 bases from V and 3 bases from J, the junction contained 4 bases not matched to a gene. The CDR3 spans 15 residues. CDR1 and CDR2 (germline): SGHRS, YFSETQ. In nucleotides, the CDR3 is TGCGCCAGCAGCTTGGCAGCCAGGGGGACAGATACGCAGTATTTT. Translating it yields CASSLAARGTDTQYF.

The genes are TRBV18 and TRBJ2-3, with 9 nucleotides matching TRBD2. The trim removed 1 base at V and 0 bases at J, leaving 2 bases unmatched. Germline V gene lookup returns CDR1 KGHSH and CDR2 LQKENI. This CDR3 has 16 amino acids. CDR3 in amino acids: CASSPQTSGSTDTQYF. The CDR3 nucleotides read TGTGCCAGCTCACCACAGACTAGCGGAAGCACAGATACGCAGTATTTT.

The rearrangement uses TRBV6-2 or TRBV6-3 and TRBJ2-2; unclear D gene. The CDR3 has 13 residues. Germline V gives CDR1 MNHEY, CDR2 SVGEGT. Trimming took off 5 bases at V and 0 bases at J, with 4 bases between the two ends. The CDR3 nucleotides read TGTGCCAGCAGTGTCACGAACACCGGGGAGCTGTTTTTT. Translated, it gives CASSVTNTGELFF.

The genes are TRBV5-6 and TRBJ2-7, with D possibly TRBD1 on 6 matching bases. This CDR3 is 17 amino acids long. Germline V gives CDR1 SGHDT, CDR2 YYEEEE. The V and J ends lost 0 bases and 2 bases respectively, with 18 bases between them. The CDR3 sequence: CASSLAQGHLNAYEQYV. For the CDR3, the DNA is TGTGCCAGCAGCTTGGCTCAGGGACATTTGAATGCCTACGAGCAGTACGTC.

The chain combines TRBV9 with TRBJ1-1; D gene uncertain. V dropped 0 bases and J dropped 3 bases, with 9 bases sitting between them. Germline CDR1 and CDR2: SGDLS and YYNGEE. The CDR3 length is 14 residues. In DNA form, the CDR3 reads TGTGCCAGCAGCGTAGCGATGAGGGACACTGAAGCTTTCTTT. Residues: CASSVAMRDTEAFF.

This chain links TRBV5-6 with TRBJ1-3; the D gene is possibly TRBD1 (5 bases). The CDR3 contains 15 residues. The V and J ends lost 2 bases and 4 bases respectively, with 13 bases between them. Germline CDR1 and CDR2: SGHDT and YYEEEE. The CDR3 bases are TGTGCCAGCAGCTTCCCCGGCAGGGCGGGAAACACCATATATTTT. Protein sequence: CASSFPGRAGNTIYF. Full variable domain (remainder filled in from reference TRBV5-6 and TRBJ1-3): DAGVTQSPTHLIKTRGQQVTLRCSPKSGHDTVSWYQQALGQGPQFIFQYYEEEERQRGNFPDRFSGHQFPNYSSELNVNALLLGDSALYLCASSFPGRAGNTIYFGEGSWLTVV.